This passage covers 32 T cell receptor beta chains from one sample sequenced in a study of shared clonotypes between healthy human individuals (TCRdb year 2020). The method behind the library was the immunoSEQ multiplex PCR assay. TCRdb re-hosts the immuneACCESS table, in-frame sequences only. Its copies lack some clones; in the studies checked, an unresolved V gene accounts for under half of them, and the cause for the rest is not known. The sample contains about 530,000 clones, almost 97% of them found a single time. The ten largest make up 0.06% of the sample. The sample comprised naive CD4+ T cells sorted from blood. The cell subset or site label, as the study defines it: CD45RA+ positively selected. The source of these receptors is a woman aged 30 to 39 in good health.

The V call is TRBV7-9, the J call TRBJ1-1; D unresolved. The CDR3 spans 14 residues. Per germline, CDR1 SEHNR and CDR2 FQNEAQ (reference sequence). With 0 bases removed from V and 0 bases from J, the gap between germline ends came to 5 bases. The CDR3 coding sequence is TGTGCCAGCAGCTTAGCAGCCCTGAACACTGAAGCTTTCTTT. Amino acid sequence: CASSLAALNTEAFF.

This chain links TRBV4-2 with TRBJ2-3, with D hard to call. Germline V gives CDR1 LGHNA, CDR2 YNFKEQ. With 1 base removed from V and 2 bases from J, the gap between germline ends came to 10 bases. This CDR3 has 15 residues. The CDR3 DNA reads TGTGCCAGCAGCCAAGGGCCCGAATTCACAGATACGCAGTATTTT. Protein product: CASSQGPEFTDTQYF.

The rearrangement uses TRBV19 and TRBJ2-3; D may be TRBD1 (5 bases). The germline V gene has CDR1 LNHDA and CDR2 SQIVND (reference sequence). The CDR3 contains 15 residues. The V end lost 1 base, the J end lost 4 bases, and 12 bases lay between the germline ends. The CDR3 DNA sequence: TGTGCCAGTAGTATAGGGAACAGGATGGCAGATACGCAGTATTTT. Amino acid sequence: CASSIGNRMADTQYF.

The chain is built from TRBV28 and TRBJ2-7; D gene unclear. Germline values: CDR1 MDHEN, CDR2 SYDVKM. The CDR3 consists of 14 residues. Trimming shortened V by 3 bases and J by 7 bases, and 16 bases separated the two germline ends. CDR3 coding DNA: TGTGCCAGCAGTTTCTCCGTCGGTCGTCGGGAGCAGTACTTC. Its translation: CASSFSVGRREQYF.

The CDR3 bases are TGTGCCAGCAGTTTGTTGCCGGGCGCTCTCTACGAGCAGTACTTC. Protein: CASSLLPGALYEQYF. The chain recombines TRBV28 with TRBJ2-7; no clear D. CDR3 length equals 15 residues. The germline V and J ends were trimmed by 3 bases and 3 bases, with 15 bases remaining between them. Germline CDR1 and CDR2: MDHEN and SYDVKM.

V gene TRBV19 combines with J gene TRBJ1-5; D gene ambiguous. This CDR3 contains 16 residues. Germline V gene lookup returns CDR1 LNHDA and CDR2 SQIVND (reference sequence). Trimming took 5 bases from V and 0 from J, leaving 14 bases between them. CDR3 DNA: TGTGCCAGTAGTCGCCCAGCGTCAGATAGCAATCAGCCCCAGCATTTT. It specifies CASSRPASDSNQPQHF.

The genes are TRBV27 and TRBJ2-7; the D is unclear. This CDR3 is built from 15 residues. The V gene's germline CDR1 is MNHEY and CDR2 SMNVEV (reference sequence). The ends were cut back, 3 bases at V and 3 bases at J, with 15 bases in the middle. CDR3 sequence: CASSFSSGGGYEQYF. CDR3 in DNA: TGTGCCAGCAGTTTTAGCTCGGGCGGCGGCTACGAGCAGTACTTC.

On this clone: A read error may account for a junction end that differs from germline. The chain combines TRBV7-2 with TRBJ1-4, with TRBD1 as a possible D gene (5 bases). Germline V gives CDR1 SGHTA, CDR2 FQGNSA. This CDR3 is 16 amino acids long. The CDR3 DNA reads TGTGCCAGCAGCTTATCGGGGGGATCAACCAATGAAAAACTGTTTTTT. This codes for CASSLSGGSTNEKLFF.

This chain joins TRBV15 and TRBJ2-5, with 12 positions matching TRBD2. The DNA end is more similar to TRBJ2-7, so the J call may be wrong. The V gene's germline CDR1 is LNHNV and CDR2 YYDKDF (reference sequence). The CDR3 runs to 14 residues. This CDR3 is CATRTSGRSYEQYF. The CDR3 DNA follows: TGTGCCACCAGGACTAGCGGGAGATCCTACGAGCAGTACTTC.

This rearrangement joins TRBV30 to TRBJ1-3; possibly TRBD1 for D (6 bases). The CDR3 length is 15 residues. Germline CDR1 and CDR2: GTSNPN and SVGIG (reference sequence). Trimming pared 4 bases from V and 8 bases from J, leaving 21 bases between. CDR3 sequence: CAWTKNREPGHTIYF. The CDR3 nucleotides are TGTGCCTGGACTAAGAACAGGGAGCCGGGGCACACCATATATTTT.

This clone showed up just once. This sequence joins TRBV25-1 and TRBJ2-2, with a weak D call TRBD2 (5 bases). This CDR3 comprises 13 residues. V was shortened by 7 bases and J by 3 bases, with 9 bases between the two germline ends. From germline, CDR1 is MGHDK and CDR2 SYGVNS. The DNA for the CDR3 is TGTGCCAGCACCGGGGTCCACACCGGGGAGCTGTTTTTT. Amino acid sequence: CASTGVHTGELFF.

The CDR3 spells CASSERASNTGELFF. DNA for the CDR3: TGTGCCAGCAGCGAAAGGGCATCGAACACCGGGGAGCTGTTTTTT. The rearrangement joins TRBV6-1 to TRBJ2-2; D is unclear. The CDR3 spans 15 residues. Germline-derived CDR1 and CDR2 are MNHNS and SASEGT. The V end lost 6 bases, the J end lost 0 bases, and 11 bases lay between the germline ends.

This chain joins TRBV5-1 and TRBJ2-1, with D possibly matching TRBD1 (6 bases). This CDR3 region has 13 residues. Per the germline V gene, CDR1 is SGHRS and CDR2 is YFSETQ. Trimming took 0 bases from V and 10 from J, leaving 11 bases between them. The CDR3 reads CASSLVWQGEQFF. In nucleotides, the CDR3 is TGCGCCAGCAGCTTGGTTTGGCAGGGGGAGCAGTTCTTC.

CDR3 in amino acids: CASSNLGTGVSYEQYF. For the CDR3, the DNA is TGTGCCAGCAGCAACCTCGGGACAGGGGTGTCCTACGAGCAGTACTTC. The chain employs TRBV28 and TRBJ2-7; TRBD1 matches at 10 bases. The trim removed 6 bases at V and 1 base at J, leaving 9 bases unmatched. Germline values: CDR1 MDHEN, CDR2 SYDVKM. The CDR3 consists of 16 residues.

The V and J genes are TRBV9 and TRBJ1-5; D is uncertain. The CDR3 length is 15 residues. The germline V gene has CDR1 SGDLS and CDR2 YYNGEE. Trimming removed 0 bases at V and 5 bases at J, with 12 bases between. The CDR3, as DNA: TGTGCCAGCAGCGTAGGAGGGAATTTGCATCAGCCCCAGCATTTT. Translated, it gives CASSVGGNLHQPQHF.

V and J are TRBV7-2 and TRBJ2-7; 8 nucleotides align to TRBD1. Germline V CDR1 and CDR2: SGHTA, FQGNSA. CDR3 length equals 14 residues. Germline trimming cut 6 bases from V and 7 bases from J; bases unmatched to any gene: 11. CDR3: CASSPRTGIYEQYF. The CDR3 nucleotides read TGTGCCAGCAGTCCCCGGACAGGGATATATGAGCAGTACTTC.

This rearrangement joins TRBV20-1 to TRBJ1-1, with D uncertain. With 6 bases removed from V and 1 base from J, the gap between germline ends came to 6 bases. This CDR3 has 11 amino acids. CDR1 and CDR2 from the germline V gene are DFQATT and SNEGSKA (reference sequence). In DNA form, the CDR3 reads TGCAGTGCGTACAGGAACACTGAAGCTTTCTTT. This sequence encodes CSAYRNTEAFF.

This clone has only one observation. V is TRBV28 and J is TRBJ2-5; 15 bases align to TRBD2. The J call may be in error: the DNA end matches TRBJ2-7 better. The length of the CDR3 is 14 residues. The germline CDR1 and CDR2 sequences are MDHEN and SYDVKM. In DNA form, the CDR3 reads TGTGCCAGCAGTGGGACTAGCGGGAGGTACGAGCAGTACTTC. Its translation is CASSGTSGRYEQYF.

V is TRBV10-3 and J is TRBJ1-2, with TRBD1 matching 10 bases. V dropped 6 bases and J dropped 0; count of bases not matched to a gene: 7. The CDR3 has 16 amino acids. Germline-derived CDR1 and CDR2 are ENHRY and SYGVKD. Written as DNA, the CDR3 is TGTGCCATCAGCCGGGACAGGGGTGTCCCTAACTATGGCTACACCTTC. Translation gives CAISRDRGVPNYGYTF.

This chain links TRBV11-3 with TRBJ2-5, with D unresolved. Germline V gene sequence: CDR1 SGHNT, CDR2 YENEEA. This CDR3 is 12 amino acids long. Trimming pared 5 bases from V and 4 bases from J, leaving 8 bases between. The CDR3 region is CASSPLGETQYF. CDR3 in DNA: TGTGCCAGCAGCCCCTTAGGAGAGACCCAGTACTTC.

The chain carries TRBV28 and TRBJ2-5; no clear D gene. This CDR3 region has 13 residues. Germline V lookup: CDR1 MDHEN, CDR2 SYDVKM. Trimming stripped 3 bases from V and 2 bases from J, with 7 bases between. CDR3 sequence (DNA): TGTGCCAGCAGTTTTCTGGCTCAAGAGACCCAGTACTTC. This gives the protein CASSFLAQETQYF. Using reference TRBV28 and TRBJ2-5 for the parts outside the CDR3, the full variable domain is DVKVTQSSRYLVKRTGEKVFLECVQDMDHENMFWYRQDPGLGLRLIYFSYDVKMKEKGDIPEGYSVSREKKERFSLILESASTNQTSMYLCASSFLAQETQYFGPGTRLLVL.

The V call is TRBV7-2, the J call TRBJ2-7, with 8 bases aligning to TRBD1. The V and J ends lost 5 bases and 5 bases, in that order; junction bases with no gene match: 11. CDR3 size: 15 residues. CDR1 and CDR2 (germline): SGHTA, FQGNSA. The CDR3, as DNA: TGTGCCAGCAGCCCGACCAGGGGGCGCCCCGACGAGCAGTACTTC. Protein: CASSPTRGRPDEQYF.

J is TRBJ2-7 and V is TRBV10-3; D is perhaps TRBD1 (6 bases). The germline V gene has CDR1 ENHRY and CDR2 SYGVKD. CDR3 length: 13 residues. The V end lost 10 bases, the J end lost 4 bases, and 17 bases lay between the germline ends. CDR3 DNA sequence: TGTGCCACCGACGCTCGCAGGGGTTACGAGCAGTACTTC. Its translation: CATDARRGYEQYF.

V usage is TRBV28 and J usage is TRBJ2-7; 14 nucleotides align to TRBD2. This CDR3 spans 19 amino acids. Germline CDR1 MDHEN, CDR2 SYDVKM. Trimming at V came to 1 base and at J to 3 bases, leaving 11 bases not matched to a gene. DNA of the CDR3: TGTGCCAGCAGTTTATCCCTCCCGACTAGCGGGAGGGCCGTCTACGAGCAGTACTTC. It yields the protein CASSLSLPTSGRAVYEQYF.

The gene calls are TRBV4-1 and TRBJ2-1; possible D gene TRBD2, 6 bases. This CDR3 has 14 residues. The V end lost 6 bases, the J end lost 4 bases, and 13 bases lay between the germline ends. Germline values: CDR1 MGHRA, CDR2 YSYEKL. In DNA, the CDR3 is TGCGCCAGCAGGGAGGCCGGGAGATACAATGAGCAGTTCTTC. It translates to CASREAGRYNEQFF.

For the CDR3, the DNA is TGTGCCAGCAGCCGCCGAGGGGTTACTGAAGCTTTCTTT. Amino acid sequence: CASSRRGVTEAFF. The chain uses TRBV6-5 and TRBJ1-1, with a tentative D call TRBD1 (5 bases). CDR3 length: 13 residues. Germline V gene data show CDR1 as MNHEY and CDR2 as SVGAGI. Deletions cut 6 bases from V and 5 bases from J, with 13 bases between.

V usage is TRBV7-8 and J usage is TRBJ2-1, with D possibly being TRBD2 (7 bases). There are 17 residues in the CDR3. V lost 5 bases, J lost 0 bases, and 17 bases lay in between. Germline lookup yields CDR1 SGHVS and CDR2 FQNEAQ. CDR3 amino acids: CASSLRGLAASYNEQFF. As DNA, the CDR3 is TGTGCCAGCAGCCTCCGGGGGCTAGCGGCCTCCTACAATGAGCAGTTCTTC.

A few counts support this clone. The V and J genes are TRBV11-2 and TRBJ2-5; a weak D match, TRBD1 (6 bases). V was shortened by 4 bases and J by 3 bases, with 12 bases between the two germline ends. The germline gives CDR1 SGHAT, CDR2 FQNNGV. The CDR3 is 14 amino acids. CDR3 sequence: CASSSERGKETQYF. For the CDR3, the DNA is TGTGCCAGCAGCTCGGAAAGGGGGAAAGAGACCCAGTACTTC.

About this clone itself: This specimen includes other DNA sequences encoding the same CDR3. This chain uses TRBV5-6 with TRBJ2-3; no definite D call. Germline CDR1 is SGHDT and CDR2 is YYEEEE. V was shortened by 1 base and J by 3 bases, with 0 bases between the two germline ends. The CDR3 contains 11 residues. This CDR3 is CASSLTDTQYF. In DNA form, the CDR3 reads TGTGCCAGCAGCTTGACAGATACGCAGTATTTT.

The chain has TRBV11-3 and TRBJ2-5; D is perhaps TRBD2 (6 bases). Trimming took 5 bases from V and 5 from J, leaving 15 bases between them. This CDR3 is 14 amino acids long. The V gene's germline CDR1 is SGHNT and CDR2 YENEEA. The CDR3 sequence is CASSPFASGETQYF. In DNA, the CDR3 is TGTGCCAGCAGCCCCTTCGCGAGCGGGGAGACCCAGTACTTC.

The chain links TRBV28 to TRBJ2-5; D remains ambiguous. The germline V and J ends were trimmed by 1 base and 4 bases, with 13 bases remaining between them. The CDR3 is made up of 15 amino acids. From germline, CDR1 is MDHEN and CDR2 SYDVKM. CDR3 loop: CASSLFIPIAETQYF. For the CDR3, the DNA is TGTGCCAGCAGTTTATTTATACCCATAGCAGAGACCCAGTACTTC.

V is TRBV6-1 and J is TRBJ2-7, with 8 bases matching TRBD2. Germline V gene data show CDR1 as MNHNS and CDR2 as SASEGT. The junction had 6 bases not matched to a gene; V was cut back by 2 bases and J by 6 bases. The CDR3 loop spans 14 amino acids. The CDR3 protein is CASSELGGRLEQYF. The CDR3, as DNA: TGTGCCAGCAGTGAACTTGGCGGGAGGCTCGAGCAGTACTTC.